This passage covers 6 T cell receptor beta chains from one sample sequenced in a study of T cells in Graves' hyperthyroidism and ophthalmopathy. TCR beta CDR3 regions were amplified from RNA transcripts. When the TCR CDR3 underwent first-round RT-PCR, the HTBI primer set was used. Via MiXCR, TCRdb re-called the multiplex PCR reads, giving one row per CDR3 protein. This sample has approximately 640,000 distinct CDR3 sequences, with approximately 15% found just once. The sample taken for sequencing was blood. The receptors stem from a man aged 45-60 years with Graves' hyperthyroidism.

The gene calls are TRBV11-3 and TRBJ1-2; TRBD1 aligns across 9 bases. V was clipped by 0 bases and J by 2 bases; unmatched bases: 4. CDR1 and CDR2 (germline): SGHNT, YENEEA. This CDR3 is 16 amino acids long. CDR3 loop: CASSLEEGTGNYGYTF. The DNA of the CDR3 is TGTGCCAGCAGCTTAGAAGAAGGGACAGGGAACTATGGCTACACCTTC. Full variable domain (outside the CDR3, taken from reference TRBV11-3 and TRBJ1-2): EAGVVQSPRYKIIEKKQPVAFWCNPISGHNTLYWYLQNLGQGPELLIRYENEEAVDDSQLPKDRFSAERLKGVDSTLKIQPAELGDSAVYLCASSLEEGTGNYGYTFGSGTRLTVV.

In the case of this clonotype: A much larger clone differs by one base, so this may be a read error. The chain employs TRBV28 and TRBJ1-3; D not resolved. The CDR3 is made up of 15 amino acids. Germline lookup yields CDR1 MDHEN and CDR2 SYDVKM. The CDR3 sequence: CASSLPPLGGKTIYF. Written as DNA, the CDR3 is TGTGCCAGCAGTTTACCCCCTCTGGGCGGAAAGACCATATATTTT.

J is TRBJ1-5 and V is TRBV7-6; D remains ambiguous. CDR1 SGHVS and CDR2 FNYEAQ come from the germline V gene. V was shortened by 1 base and J by 3 bases, with 7 bases between the two germline ends. The CDR3 covers 14 residues. The CDR3, as DNA: TGTGCCAGCAGCTTAGGGTATAACAATCAGCCCCAGCATTTT. It specifies CASSLGYNNQPQHF.

This clonotype was found a few times. This chain links TRBV5-1 with TRBJ2-3; 9 positions match TRBD2. From germline, CDR1 is SGHRS and CDR2 YFSETQ. V shed 1 base and J 2 bases; nucleotides not matched to a gene: 5. This CDR3 comprises 16 residues. The CDR3 DNA reads TGCGCCAGCAGCTTGTGGCAGCGGGGGGACACAGATACGCAGTATTTT. Its translation: CASSLWQRGDTDTQYF.

Many counts were recorded for this clonotype. CDR3 sequence (DNA): TGTGCCAGCTCACTACAGAACCCTAGCACAGATACGCAGTATTTT. Its protein is CASSLQNPSTDTQYF. The V call is TRBV18, the J call TRBJ2-3; D not resolved. The CDR3 extends over 15 amino acids. Germline values: CDR1 KGHSH, CDR2 LQKENI. With 4 bases removed from V and 0 bases from J, the gap between germline ends came to 11 bases.

This clonotype was seen a handful of times. V gene TRBV20-1 combines with J gene TRBJ1-5; D is unclear. The CDR3 contains 12 residues. Trimming left V 0 bases short and J 7 bases short, with 7 bases between. CDR1 DFQATT and CDR2 SNEGSKA come from the germline V gene (reference sequence). Here the CDR3 reads CSAREQLQPQHF. In nucleotides, the CDR3 is TGCAGTGCTAGAGAACAGTTGCAGCCCCAGCATTTT.